Listed below are T cell receptor beta chains from one sample, sequenced in a study of T-cell memory formation after mild COVID-19. MiXCR, applied by TCRdb to the 5' RACE reads, yields one record per CDR3 protein. The sample records under 250,000 distinct CDR3 sequences, over 9.5% being singletons. Sequenced material: PBMCs or a T cell subset sorted from them (not recorded which). These receptors were collected from a young man who had mild COVID-19 (a few samples of this study predate the infection). Cell type and time point are not known. Each CDR3 is given with its conserved first and last residue. Fields, in order: clone size, D gene, J gene, CDR3 length, V gene, CDR3 protein, CDR3 DNA. D genes are given only for firm matches. Part of the rows lack a size; the others show once, few, many or a class for expanded clones.

clone_size: NA; d_call: NA; j_call: TRBJ2-1; cdr3_length: 17; v_call: TRBV28; cdr3_aa: CASSLPGGPKSYNEQFF; cdr3_nt: TGTGCCAGCAGTTTACCGGGGGGCCCCAAATCCTACAATGAGCAGTTCTTC
clone_size: NA; d_call: NA; j_call: TRBJ2-3; cdr3_length: 14; v_call: TRBV5-1; cdr3_aa: CASSWGLFADTQYF; cdr3_nt: TGCGCCAGCAGCTGGGGGCTATTCGCAGATACGCAGTATTTT
clone_size: NA; d_call: NA; j_call: TRBJ2-1; cdr3_length: 16; v_call: TRBV5-1; cdr3_aa: CASSLGGGGAYNEQFF; cdr3_nt: TGCGCCAGCAGCTTGGGAGGCGGGGGCGCCTACAATGAGCAGTTCTTC
clone_size: few; d_call: NA; j_call: TRBJ1-3; cdr3_length: 17; v_call: TRBV4-3; cdr3_aa: CASSQARQTFSGNTIYF; cdr3_nt: TGCGCCAGCAGCCAAGCCCGACAGACATTCTCTGGAAACACCATATATTTT
clone_size: many; d_call: NA; j_call: TRBJ2-5; cdr3_length: 11; v_call: TRBV7-2; cdr3_aa: CASSSGETQYF; cdr3_nt: TGTGCCAGCAGTTCAGGGGAGACCCAGTACTTC
clone_size: NA; d_call: TRBD1; j_call: TRBJ1-1; cdr3_length: 14; v_call: TRBV29-1; cdr3_aa: CSVGTGAALTEAFF; cdr3_nt: TGCAGCGTTGGGACAGGGGCCGCGCTCACTGAAGCTTTCTTT
clone_size: many; d_call: TRBD2; j_call: TRBJ2-5; cdr3_length: 15; v_call: TRBV7-3; cdr3_aa: CASRPLAGGQETQYF; cdr3_nt: TGTGCCAGCAGACCACTAGCGGGGGGGCAAGAGACCCAGTACTTC
clone_size: few; d_call: TRBD1; j_call: TRBJ2-1; cdr3_length: 20; v_call: TRBV3-1; cdr3_aa: CASSQDGGRGPVISYNEQFF; cdr3_nt: TGTGCCAGCAGCCAAGATGGGGGCAGGGGGCCGGTTATCTCCTACAATGAGCAGTTCTTC
clone_size: few; d_call: NA; j_call: TRBJ2-7; cdr3_length: 13; v_call: TRBV5-1; cdr3_aa: CASSFPRAYEQYF; cdr3_nt: TGCGCCAGCAGCTTCCCTAGGGCCTACGAGCAGTACTTC
clone_size: many; d_call: NA; j_call: TRBJ2-2; cdr3_length: 15; v_call: TRBV7-2; cdr3_aa: CASSLDGKNTGELFF; cdr3_nt: TGTGCCAGCAGCTTAGACGGGAAAAACACCGGGGAGCTGTTTTTT
clone_size: few; d_call: TRBD2; j_call: TRBJ2-1; cdr3_length: 15; v_call: TRBV10-3; cdr3_aa: CAISQGLAGSDEQFF; cdr3_nt: TGTGCCATCAGTCAGGGACTAGCGGGCTCCGATGAGCAGTTCTTC
clone_size: NA; d_call: TRBD1; j_call: TRBJ1-2; cdr3_length: 13; v_call: TRBV20-1; cdr3_aa: CSARLDRNYGYTF; cdr3_nt: TGCAGTGCTAGGCTGGACAGGAACTATGGCTACACCTTC
clone_size: many; d_call: NA; j_call: TRBJ2-7; cdr3_length: 14; v_call: TRBV6-2/TRBV6-3; cdr3_aa: CASSRQEISYEQYF; cdr3_nt: TGTGCCAGCAGTCGACAGGAGATCTCCTACGAGCAGTACTTC
clone_size: NA; d_call: NA; j_call: TRBJ1-5; cdr3_length: 15; v_call: TRBV7-8; cdr3_aa: CASSLGTVSNQPQHF; cdr3_nt: TGTGCCAGCAGCTTAGGGACAGTGAGCAATCAGCCCCAGCATTTT
clone_size: NA; d_call: NA; j_call: TRBJ2-3; cdr3_length: 13; v_call: TRBV10-3; cdr3_aa: CAITTGTSDTQYF; cdr3_nt: TGTGCCATCACAACCGGGACTTCAGATACGCAGTATTTT
clone_size: NA; d_call: NA; j_call: TRBJ2-3; cdr3_length: 15; v_call: TRBV4-3; cdr3_aa: CASSQGLPSTDTQYF; cdr3_nt: TGCGCCAGCAGCCAAGGGCTACCTAGCACAGATACGCAGTATTTT
clone_size: few; d_call: NA; j_call: TRBJ2-7; cdr3_length: 13; v_call: TRBV14; cdr3_aa: CASSQQLSYEQYF; cdr3_nt: TGTGCCAGCAGCCAACAACTTTCCTACGAGCAGTACTTC
clone_size: few; d_call: NA; j_call: TRBJ1-1; cdr3_length: 16; v_call: TRBV12-3/TRBV12-4; cdr3_aa: CASSLTGTLRNTEAFF; cdr3_nt: TGTGCCAGCAGTTTGACCGGGACCCTAAGGAACACTGAAGCTTTCTTT
clone_size: few; d_call: NA; j_call: TRBJ1-1; cdr3_length: 16; v_call: TRBV7-2; cdr3_aa: CASSFSSGGGNTEAFF; cdr3_nt: TGTGCCAGCAGCTTTAGTAGCGGGGGCGGGAACACTGAAGCTTTCTTT
clone_size: few; d_call: NA; j_call: TRBJ2-7; cdr3_length: 13; v_call: TRBV7-2; cdr3_aa: CASSLARSYEQYF; cdr3_nt: TGTGCCAGCAGCTTAGCGAGGTCCTACGAGCAGTACTTC
clone_size: NA; d_call: NA; j_call: TRBJ1-1; cdr3_length: 17; v_call: TRBV6-5; cdr3_aa: CASSYWVPSDMNTEAFF; cdr3_nt: TGTGCCAGCAGTTACTGGGTCCCCTCAGACATGAACACTGAAGCTTTCTTT
clone_size: few; d_call: TRBD1; j_call: TRBJ1-6; cdr3_length: 17; v_call: TRBV7-9; cdr3_aa: CASSLAMGQDVNSPLHF; cdr3_nt: TGTGCCAGCAGCTTGGCTATGGGACAGGATGTGAATTCACCCCTCCACTTT
clone_size: NA; d_call: NA; j_call: TRBJ2-1; cdr3_length: 11; v_call: TRBV3-1; cdr3_aa: CASSRANEQFF; cdr3_nt: TGTGCCAGCAGCCGAGCCAATGAGCAGTTCTTC
clone_size: few; d_call: NA; j_call: TRBJ1-2; cdr3_length: 13; v_call: TRBV12-3/TRBV12-4; cdr3_aa: CASSLLTNYGYTF; cdr3_nt: TGTGCCAGCAGTTTGCTGACTAACTATGGCTACACCTTC
clone_size: NA; d_call: NA; j_call: TRBJ2-7; cdr3_length: 14; v_call: TRBV6-2/TRBV6-3; cdr3_aa: CASTRPALVDEQYF; cdr3_nt: TGTGCCAGCACCCGCCCAGCTCTGGTAGACGAGCAGTACTTC
clone_size: few; d_call: TRBD1; j_call: TRBJ2-3; cdr3_length: 18; v_call: TRBV5-6; cdr3_aa: CASSLEQGSLLPTDTQYF; cdr3_nt: TGTGCCAGCAGCTTGGAACAGGGGTCCCTACTCCCCACAGATACGCAGTATTTT
clone_size: few; d_call: NA; j_call: TRBJ2-7; cdr3_length: 11; v_call: TRBV18; cdr3_aa: CASSRGERQYF; cdr3_nt: TGTGCCAGCTCAAGGGGGGAAAGGCAGTACTTC
clone_size: many; d_call: NA; j_call: TRBJ1-1; cdr3_length: 13; v_call: TRBV4-3; cdr3_aa: CASRKAINTEAFF; cdr3_nt: TGCGCCAGCCGGAAAGCGATTAACACTGAAGCTTTCTTT
clone_size: few; d_call: NA; j_call: TRBJ2-2; cdr3_length: 15; v_call: TRBV10-3; cdr3_aa: CAISSKETSPGELFF; cdr3_nt: TGTGCCATCAGTTCCAAAGAGACTTCACCGGGGGAGCTGTTTTTT
clone_size: NA; d_call: NA; j_call: TRBJ1-6; cdr3_length: 15; v_call: TRBV5-1; cdr3_aa: CASSFSGLDNSPLHF; cdr3_nt: TGCGCCAGCAGCTTTTCAGGGTTAGACAATTCACCCCTCCACTTT
clone_size: few; d_call: TRBD1; j_call: TRBJ2-5; cdr3_length: 14; v_call: TRBV20-1; cdr3_aa: CSASRDRGQETQYF; cdr3_nt: TGCAGTGCTAGTAGGGACAGGGGGCAAGAGACCCAGTACTTC
clone_size: few; d_call: NA; j_call: TRBJ1-1; cdr3_length: 13; v_call: TRBV9; cdr3_aa: CASSQLPGTEAFF; cdr3_nt: TGTGCCAGCAGCCAGCTCCCGGGGACTGAAGCTTTCTTT
clone_size: few; d_call: NA; j_call: TRBJ2-3; cdr3_length: 16; v_call: TRBV7-2; cdr3_aa: CASSLVGRNLRDTQYF; cdr3_nt: TGTGCCAGCAGCTTAGTTGGCCGAAACCTGAGGGATACGCAGTATTTT
clone_size: NA; d_call: NA; j_call: TRBJ2-1; cdr3_length: 16; v_call: TRBV11-2; cdr3_aa: CASSLDLASAGSEQFF; cdr3_nt: TGTGCCAGCAGCTTAGATCTGGCTAGCGCGGGGAGTGAGCAGTTCTTC
clone_size: NA; d_call: NA; j_call: TRBJ2-3; cdr3_length: 16; v_call: TRBV14; cdr3_aa: CASSQRLEVLTDTQYF; cdr3_nt: TGTGCCAGCAGCCAACGCTTGGAAGTTCTCACAGATACGCAGTATTTT
clone_size: NA; d_call: NA; j_call: TRBJ2-3; cdr3_length: 14; v_call: TRBV2; cdr3_aa: CASKADPFWDTQYF; cdr3_nt: TGTGCCAGCAAGGCAGACCCCTTTTGGGATACGCAGTATTTT
clone_size: NA; d_call: NA; j_call: TRBJ1-6; cdr3_length: 14; v_call: TRBV5-1; cdr3_aa: CASRRQVQDSPLHF; cdr3_nt: TGCGCCAGCAGGAGACAGGTCCAAGATTCACCCCTCCACTTT
clone_size: NA; d_call: NA; j_call: TRBJ2-6; cdr3_length: 15; v_call: TRBV6-2/TRBV6-3; cdr3_aa: CASSSGGAGANVLTF; cdr3_nt: TGTGCCAGCAGTTCCGGCGGGGCTGGGGCCAACGTCCTGACTTTC
clone_size: NA; d_call: NA; j_call: TRBJ1-1; cdr3_length: 16; v_call: TRBV6-6; cdr3_aa: CAISPRDGEVLREAFF; cdr3_nt: TGTGCCATCTCTCCACGCGACGGAGAGGTACTTCGTGAAGCTTTCTTT
clone_size: NA; d_call: NA; j_call: TRBJ1-5; cdr3_length: 16; v_call: TRBV6-1; cdr3_aa: CASSDRGSYSNQPQHF; cdr3_nt: TGTGCCAGCAGTGATAGGGGCAGTTATAGCAATCAGCCCCAGCATTTT
clone_size: NA; d_call: TRBD2; j_call: TRBJ2-6; cdr3_length: 17; v_call: TRBV9; cdr3_aa: CASSLGLAASGANVLTF; cdr3_nt: TGTGCCAGCAGCTTGGGCCTAGCGGCCTCTGGGGCCAACGTCCTGACTTTC
clone_size: many; d_call: NA; j_call: TRBJ2-6; cdr3_length: 13; v_call: TRBV28; cdr3_aa: CASRNSGANVLTF; cdr3_nt: TGTGCCAGCAGAAACTCTGGGGCCAACGTCCTGACTTTC
clone_size: few; d_call: TRBD1; j_call: TRBJ2-3; cdr3_length: 12; v_call: TRBV12-3/TRBV12-4; cdr3_aa: CASSPDRVKQYF; cdr3_nt: TGTGCCAGCAGTCCGGACAGGGTGAAGCAGTATTTT
clone_size: many; d_call: NA; j_call: TRBJ2-3; cdr3_length: 14; v_call: TRBV7-2; cdr3_aa: CASSLVGGTDTQYF; cdr3_nt: TGTGCCAGCAGCTTAGTGGGGGGCACAGATACGCAGTATTTT
clone_size: NA; d_call: NA; j_call: TRBJ1-2; cdr3_length: 11; v_call: TRBV7-9; cdr3_aa: CASSALDGYTF; cdr3_nt: TGTGCCAGCAGCGCCTTAGATGGCTACACCTTC
clone_size: once; d_call: NA; j_call: TRBJ2-5; cdr3_length: 15; v_call: TRBV11-2; cdr3_aa: CASSSWEHEVETQYF; cdr3_nt: TGTGCCAGCAGCTCATGGGAACACGAAGTGGAGACCCAGTACTTC
clone_size: few; d_call: TRBD2; j_call: TRBJ2-2; cdr3_length: 14; v_call: TRBV6-4; cdr3_aa: CASSDGTSTGELFF; cdr3_nt: TGTGCCAGCAGTGACGGGACTAGCACCGGGGAGCTGTTTTTT
clone_size: few; d_call: NA; j_call: TRBJ1-6; cdr3_length: 14; v_call: TRBV6-5; cdr3_aa: CASSYNRANSPLHF; cdr3_nt: TGTGCCAGCAGCTACAACAGGGCCAATTCACCCCTCCACTTT
clone_size: few; d_call: TRBD2; j_call: TRBJ2-2; cdr3_length: 17; v_call: TRBV6-2/TRBV6-3; cdr3_aa: CASSYSQRGLPTGELFF; cdr3_nt: TGTGCCAGCAGTTACTCCCAGCGGGGTTTACCCACCGGGGAGCTGTTTTTT
clone_size: many; d_call: TRBD1; j_call: TRBJ1-4; cdr3_length: 13; v_call: TRBV7-2; cdr3_aa: CASGTNRGEKLFF; cdr3_nt: TGTGCCAGCGGAACTAACAGGGGTGAAAAACTGTTTTTT
clone_size: NA; d_call: NA; j_call: TRBJ2-3; cdr3_length: 12; v_call: TRBV29-1; cdr3_aa: CSVEADTDTQYF; cdr3_nt: TGCAGCGTTGAGGCCGACACAGATACGCAGTATTTT